A single sample is the source of the 29 T cell receptor beta chains below, sequenced in a study of T cell changes during pregnancy in multiple sclerosis. Repertoires were generated with immunoSEQ multiplex PCR, while TCRdb's copy carries only in-frame clones and drops some. The sample contains roughly 40,000 clones, just over 90% of which appear only once. The source was peripheral blood, collected before pregnancy. Source of these receptors: a female donor with multiple sclerosis, enrolled in a pregnancy study.

This rearrangement joins TRBV6-1 to TRBJ1-1; D is possibly TRBD1 (6 bases). Germline CDR1 reads MNHNS; CDR2 reads SASEGT. The CDR3 is made up of 15 amino acids. The V gene lost 2 bases and the J gene lost 3 bases, with 13 bases spanning the gap. CDR3 sequence reads: CASSEIPRGYTEAFF. The CDR3 region has the DNA TGTGCCAGCAGTGAAATCCCCAGGGGCTACACTGAAGCTTTCTTT.

Here the CDR3 reads CASSQDRTTGELFF. The CDR3 DNA follows: TGTGCCAGCAGCCAAGACAGAACTACCGGGGAGCTGTTTTTT. This sequence joins TRBV6-6 and TRBJ2-2; weak D call: TRBD1 (5 bases). CDR3 size: 14 residues. The germline CDR1 and CDR2 sequences are MNHNY and SVGAGI (reference sequence). Trimming pared 6 bases from V and 5 bases from J, leaving 13 bases between.

This rearrangement joins TRBV5-4 to TRBJ2-3, with TRBD1 identical over 7 bases. This CDR3 has 16 residues. J gave up 0 bases and V 3 bases, and 7 bases lay outside the gene matches. Per the germline V gene, CDR1 is SGHNT and CDR2 is YYREEE (reference sequence). This CDR3 reads CASSSEGARSTDTQYF. The DNA for the CDR3 is TGTGCCAGCAGCTCCGAGGGGGCGCGCAGCACAGATACGCAGTATTTT.

The J gene is TRBJ2-5, the V gene TRBV11-2; possibly TRBD1 for D (5 bases). Trimming removed 6 bases at V and 0 bases at J, with 8 bases between. CDR1 is SGHAT and CDR2 is FQNNGV in the germline V gene. The CDR3 totals 13 residues. CDR3 amino acids: CASSSGYQETQYF. CDR3 bases: TGTGCCAGCAGTTCAGGGTACCAAGAGACCCAGTACTTC.

This chain connects TRBV7-9 to TRBJ2-3; possible D gene TRBD1, 6 bases. V dropped 3 bases and J dropped 2 bases, with 12 bases sitting between them. This CDR3 has 15 amino acids. The germline CDR1 and CDR2 sequences are SEHNR and FQNEAQ (reference sequence). CDR3 loop: CASSFSQGPTDTQYF. The CDR3 DNA sequence: TGTGCCAGCAGCTTCTCACAGGGCCCCACAGATACGCAGTATTTT.

The count of this clone is one. This chain's CDR3 is CASSLLAGEVANTGELFF. The CDR3 DNA sequence: TGTGCCAGCAGTTTACTAGCGGGAGAAGTCGCGAACACCGGGGAGCTGTTTTTT. The chain has TRBV27 and TRBJ2-2; 10 bases fit TRBD2. CDR3 size: 18 residues. Germline CDR1 is MNHEY and CDR2 is SMNVEV (reference sequence). Trimming removed 2 bases from V and 0 bases from J; junction bases left unmatched: 6.

The chain uses TRBV7-9 and TRBJ2-1; the match to TRBD1 covers 9 bases. V lost 1 base to trimming and J lost 10 bases; unmatched junction nucleotides: 14. This CDR3 is 17 amino acids long. Per germline, CDR1 SEHNR and CDR2 FQNEAQ (reference sequence). The CDR3, as DNA: TGTGCCAGCAGCTTAGGGACAGGGGTGTTGTTTGAGGGGGAGCAGTTCTTC. Its protein is CASSLGTGVLFEGEQFF.

The rearrangement uses TRBV5-4 and TRBJ2-1; 14 nucleotides line up with TRBD2. Losses at the gene ends were 4 bases for V and 9 bases for J; bases not matched to a gene: 3. Germline V CDR1 and CDR2: SGHNT, YYREEE (reference sequence). The CDR3 consists of 14 residues. The chain's CDR3 is CASSRLAGGSEQFF. In nucleotides, the CDR3 is TGTGCCAGCAGCCGACTAGCGGGAGGGAGTGAGCAGTTCTTC.

The chain couples TRBV27 to TRBJ2-6; D not resolved. Germline values: CDR1 MNHEY, CDR2 SMNVEV (reference sequence). The V gene lost 3 bases and the J gene lost 0 bases, with 3 bases spanning the gap. CDR3 size: 14 residues. DNA for the CDR3: TGTGCCAGCAGTTTCCACTCTGGGGCCAACGTCCTGACTTTC. Protein product: CASSFHSGANVLTF.

The chain uses TRBV18 and TRBJ1-2; D perhaps matches TRBD1 (5 bases). Deletions cut 2 bases from V and 7 bases from J, with 14 bases between. Germline CDR1 reads KGHSH; CDR2 reads LQKENI. This CDR3 has 14 amino acids. The CDR3: CASSPEGQGTGYTF. The CDR3 DNA sequence: TGTGCCAGCTCACCAGAAGGCCAGGGTACTGGCTACACCTTC.

The V call is TRBV7-9, the J call TRBJ1-1; D unresolved. CDR3 size: 12 residues. Germline CDR1 is SEHNR and CDR2 is FQNEAQ (reference sequence). The V and J ends lost 3 bases and 4 bases respectively, with 6 bases between them. In DNA form, the CDR3 reads TGTGCCAGCAGCTTGGGCGTCACTGAAGCTTTCTTT. Translation: CASSLGVTEAFF.

The chain has TRBV30 and TRBJ1-4, with 7 bases identical to TRBD1. The V gene end was trimmed by 3 bases and the J gene end by 6 bases; junction bases not matched to a gene: 13. The CDR3 is made up of 16 amino acids. The germline CDR1 and CDR2 sequences are GTSNPN and SVGIG (reference sequence). In DNA form, the CDR3 reads TGTGCCTGGAGCCTGAAATGGGGGACAGCTCATGAAAAACTGTTTTTT. It translates to CAWSLKWGTAHEKLFF.

V is TRBV4-1 and J is TRBJ2-7; 9 bases fit TRBD2. CDR1 and CDR2 from the germline V gene are MGHRA and YSYEKL. Losses at the gene ends were 3 bases for V and 4 bases for J; bases not matched to a gene: 7. CDR3 length: 15 amino acids. CDR3 DNA sequence: TGCGCCAGCAGCCAGGGCCTAGCGGGAAGTTACGAGCAGTACTTC. It yields the protein CASSQGLAGSYEQYF.

CDR3 in DNA: TGTGCCAGCAGCCCCTGGCAGGGGGCGAATGAGCAGTTCTTC. Translating it yields CASSPWQGANEQFF. V and J are TRBV11-2 and TRBJ2-1, with TRBD1 matching 8 bases. This CDR3 has 14 residues. CDR1 SGHAT and CDR2 FQNNGV come from the germline V gene. J lost 7 bases, V lost 5 bases, and 7 bases had no gene match.

Comment on this clone: Additional DNA sequences in this sample encode the identical CDR3. The chain is built from TRBV28 and TRBJ2-7; 9 bases fit TRBD1. The germline CDR1 and CDR2 sequences are MDHEN and SYDVKM. V lost 4 bases, J lost 4 bases, and 5 bases stayed unmatched. The CDR3 consists of 14 residues. Here the CDR3 DNA reads TGTGCCAGCAGTTCCGGACAGGGGCCGTACGAGCAGTACTTC. This translates into CASSSGQGPYEQYF.

This clone was observed once. The chain joins TRBV7-3 to TRBJ1-2; the D gene is possibly TRBD1 (6 bases). CDR3 length: 14 amino acids. Trimming shortened V by 5 bases and J by 5 bases, and 15 bases separated the two germline ends. In germline, CDR1 is SGHTA, CDR2 FQGTGA. Here the CDR3 DNA reads TGTGCCAGCAGCCCTACCGGGACAAATTATGGCTACACCTTC. Amino acid sequence: CASSPTGTNYGYTF.

The chain joins TRBV4-3 to TRBJ2-7, with D unresolved. Trimming cost V 4 bases and J 1 base, with 8 bases left between them. Germline V gene lookup returns CDR1 LGHNA and CDR2 YSLEER. The CDR3 has 13 residues. Here the CDR3 DNA reads TGCGCCAGCAGCCCGGGTCAATCCTACGAGCAGTACTTC. It encodes CASSPGQSYEQYF.

The chain links TRBV18 to TRBJ2-3, with 7 bases fitting TRBD1. V lost 3 bases, J lost 3 bases, and 9 bases stayed unmatched. Germline V gene data show CDR1 as KGHSH and CDR2 as LQKENI. The CDR3 is 16 residues long. The CDR3 loop is CASSPTTGRRTDTQYF. CDR3 coding DNA: TGTGCCAGCTCACCCACGACAGGGCGGAGGACAGATACGCAGTATTTT. The whole variable domain, remainder taken from reference TRBV18 and TRBJ2-3, is NAGVMQNPRHLVRRRGQEARLRCSPMKGHSHVYWYRQLPEEGLKFMVYLQKENIIDESGMPKERFSAEFPKEGPSILRIQQVVRGDSAAYFCASSPTTGRRTDTQYFGPGTRLTVL.

The chain links TRBV25-1 to TRBJ2-7; D call uncertain. The CDR3 has 14 residues. V was pared by 3 bases and J by 2 bases, with 11 bases between. The V gene's germline CDR1 is MGHDK and CDR2 SYGVNS. The CDR3 region is CASSDTSRPYEQYF. CDR3 DNA sequence: TGTGCCAGCAGTGATACCTCCAGGCCCTACGAGCAGTACTTC.

The chain combines TRBV5-1 with TRBJ1-3, with TRBD1 identical over 7 bases. Losses at the gene ends were 3 bases for V and 0 bases for J; bases not matched to a gene: 12. Germline V lookup: CDR1 SGHRS, CDR2 YFSETQ. The CDR3 is 18 amino acids. Here the CDR3 DNA reads TGCGCCAGCAGCTCGGACAGGACAAGAAAGGTCTCTGGAAACACCATATATTTT. Encoded protein: CASSSDRTRKVSGNTIYF.

This chain links TRBV4-2 with TRBJ1-2, with 8 bases lining up with TRBD1. The CDR3 loop spans 16 amino acids. CDR1 LGHNA and CDR2 YNFKEQ come from the germline V gene. Trimming cost V 1 base and J 8 bases; bases outside gene matches: 12. The chain's CDR3 is CASSQGPSAGGLGYTF. The CDR3 DNA reads TGTGCCAGCAGCCAAGGACCCTCGGCAGGGGGCTTGGGCTACACCTTC.

This chain uses TRBV25-1 with TRBJ2-7, with D maybe TRBD1 (6 bases). CDR3 size: 12 residues. Germline V gene sequence: CDR1 MGHDK, CDR2 SYGVNS. Trimming left V 4 bases short and J 3 bases short, with 7 bases between. CDR3: CASSVDSYEQYF. CDR3 in DNA: TGTGCCAGCAGTGTGGACAGCTACGAGCAGTACTTC.

The chain uses TRBV7-2 and TRBJ1-1; 8 bases align to TRBD1. Trimming removed 3 bases from V and 4 bases from J; junction bases left unmatched: 4. The CDR3 covers 14 residues. Germline values: CDR1 SGHTA, CDR2 FQGNSA. CDR3 region: CASSLGQEITEAFF. The CDR3 region has the DNA TGTGCCAGCAGCTTGGGACAGGAGATCACTGAAGCTTTCTTT.

This chain uses TRBV6-5 with TRBJ2-7; the match to TRBD2 covers 7 bases. CDR3 length: 15 residues. With V trimmed by 3 bases and J by 7 bases, 12 bases remained unmatched. Germline V CDR1 and CDR2: MNHEY, SVGAGI. The CDR3 DNA is TGTGCCAGCAGTTATGCTAGCGGTCCATTACGGGAGCAGTACTTC. Protein product: CASSYASGPLREQYF.

This chain links TRBV14 with TRBJ2-5, with 10 bases aligning to TRBD2. CDR1 is SGHDN and CDR2 is FVKESK in the germline V gene. The CDR3 runs 16 residues. Unmatched junction bases numbered 6, after V lost 0 bases and J lost 5 bases. The CDR3 reads CASSQESGLARETQYF. CDR3 bases: TGTGCCAGCAGCCAAGAATCGGGACTAGCGAGGGAGACCCAGTACTTC.

This sequence joins TRBV6-1 and TRBJ2-5; 11 bases align to TRBD2. The CDR3 is 15 amino acids. Germline CDR1 reads MNHNS; CDR2 reads SASEGT. J lost 4 bases, V lost 5 bases, and 6 bases had no gene match. The CDR3 protein is CASSLTSGTAETQYF. The CDR3 DNA reads TGTGCCAGCAGTCTGACTAGCGGGACCGCAGAGACCCAGTACTTC.

The rearrangement joins TRBV7-9 to TRBJ2-2; 11 bases agree with TRBD2. The V gene's germline CDR1 is SEHNR and CDR2 FQNEAQ (reference sequence). The junction had 7 bases not matched to a gene; V was cut back by 3 bases and J by 1 base. The CDR3 runs 18 residues. The CDR3 reads CASSLRMTSGVNTGELFF. The CDR3 DNA follows: TGTGCCAGCAGCTTGCGTATGACTAGCGGGGTGAACACCGGGGAGCTGTTTTTT.

The chain is built from TRBV7-3 and TRBJ2-1; D gene unclear. Germline CDR1 and CDR2: SGHTA and FQGTGA. The CDR3 runs 14 residues. V was cut by 8 bases and J by 7 bases, with 18 bases left in between. The CDR3 coding sequence is TGTGCCAGCCAATTGACACGCCTATCAAATGAGCAGTTCTTC. Translation: CASQLTRLSNEQFF.

V usage is TRBV19 and J usage is TRBJ2-3; TRBD1 matches 7 bases. J was trimmed by 4 bases and V by 6 bases; bases with no gene match: 13. CDR1 LNHDA and CDR2 SQIVND come from the germline V gene (reference sequence). The CDR3 is 16 amino acids. The CDR3 DNA reads TGTGCCAGTAGGGGGACAGCCAGGGTTCGCCCAGATACGCAGTATTTT. This encodes CASRGTARVRPDTQYF. The whole variable domain, remainder taken from reference TRBV19 and TRBJ2-3, is DGGITQSPKYLFRKEGQNVTLSCEQNLNHDAMYWYRQDPGQGLRLIYYSQIVNDFQKGDIAEGYSVSREKKESFPLTVTSAQKNPTAFYLCASRGTARVRPDTQYFGPGTRLTVL.